This TCR beta chain was observed in a study of shared clonotypes between healthy human individuals. General observations from the study: Only blood samples were collected, and tissue repertoires likely differ. Naive subsets typically showed greater estimated richness than memory subsets.

Profiled with immunoSEQ multiplex PCR; TCRdb holds only in-frame clones, not every one. The sample consists of 2 million to 2.5 million clones, 93% of them appearing once. Trimming removed 4 bases from V and 7 bases from J; junction bases left unmatched: 9. The V gene's germline CDR1 is MNHNY and CDR2 SVGAGI (reference sequence). This CDR3 is 14 amino acids long. In the case of this clone: Its target is not known.

Only CD45RO-negative cells positively selected for CCR7 counted as naive CD8 cells, so terminally differentiated effector memory CD45RA+ cells were excluded. Those who donated were healthy HIV-negative adults, with no recent acute infections or vaccinations reported. What was sequenced was naive CD8+ T cells from PBMCs. The sequence derives from a man in his late teens or twenties in good health. Some clones in this sample may be carry-over from other donors' samples. The chain has TRBV6-6 and TRBJ1-1; TRBD1 matches at 7 bases. The CDR3 DNA reads TGTGCCAGCAGTTTTTTACAGGGGCAAGATGAAGCTTTCTTT. Its translation: CASSFLQGQDEAFF.